Listed below are T cell receptor beta chains from one sample, sequenced in a study of blood T cells in healthy people across ages. TCRdb itself ran the 5' RACE reads through MiXCR, one entry per CDR3 protein. The table lists around 1.7 million distinct CDR3 sequences, roughly 27% of them singletons. Material for sequencing was blood. These receptors were taken from a woman between 25 and 40 years old in good health. The CDR3 runs from the conserved cysteine through the conserved F or W. D genes are given only for firm matches. Size is omitted from some rows. Given values are once, few, many or a class for expanded clones.

>TRBJ1-2|few|TRBV3-1|TRBD1
CASSRAGTGGLANYGYTF
TGTGCCAGCAGCCGAGCCGGGACAGGGGGCCTCGCTAACTATGGCTACACCTTC
>TRBJ1-2|NA|TRBV20-1|NA
CSENRWDRGYGYTF
TGCAGTGAAAACCGATGGGACCGAGGCTATGGCTACACCTTC
>TRBJ1-6|NA|TRBV6-6|NA
CASSSHPTVRDSPLHF
TGTGCCAGCAGTTCCCACCCGACGGTGAGAGATTCACCCCTCCACTTT
>TRBJ2-1|few|TRBV27|TRBD2
CASSFSLAGMSEQFF
TGTGCCAGCAGTTTTTCACTAGCGGGGATGAGTGAGCAGTTCTTC
>TRBJ2-6|many|TRBV12-5|NA
CASGLAPAGGASGANVLTF
TGTGCTAGTGGTTTGGCCCCGGCCGGGGGCGCCTCTGGGGCCAACGTCCTGACTTTC
>TRBJ1-3|NA|TRBV29-1|NA
CSVEVSGNTRYF
TGCAGCGTTGAGGTCTCTGGAAACACCAGATATTTT
>TRBJ2-7|many|TRBV5-1|NA
CASSQMENYYEQYF
TGCGCCAGCAGCCAGATGGAGAACTACTACGAGCAGTACTTC
>TRBJ1-2|NA|TRBV28|NA
CASRALGGYGYTF
TGTGCCAGCAGAGCCCTGGGGGGTTATGGCTACACCTTC
>TRBJ1-5|once|TRBV7-3|NA
CASVGVCRNQPQHF
TGTGCCAGCGTGGGGGTTTGTAGGAATCAGCCCCAGCATTTT
>TRBJ1-2|NA|TRBV20-1|NA
CSAQKQLYDYTF
TGCAGTGCTCAAAAACAGCTCTATGACTACACCTTC
>TRBJ1-4|NA|TRBV6-1|TRBD1
CASSDKQGAATSEKLFF
TGTGCCAGCAGTGATAAACAGGGGGCCGCAACTAGTGAAAAACTGTTTTTT
>TRBJ2-3|NA|TRBV5-1|TRBD1
CASSSGGTGLTDTQYF
TGCGCCAGCAGCTCGGGCGGGACAGGCCTCACAGATACGCAGTATTTT
>TRBJ2-7|many|TRBV7-9|NA
CASTKASGTFYEQYF
TGTGCCAGCACCAAAGCATCCGGGACATTTTACGAGCAGTACTTC
>TRBJ2-1|NA|TRBV2|NA
CASSGDGWETTQETQFF
TGTGCCAGCAGTGGGGACGGCTGGGAGACCACCCAAGAGACCCAGTTCTTC
>TRBJ2-7|few|TRBV28|NA
CASSSHSDINYEQYF
TGTGCCAGCAGTTCGCATAGTGACATCAACTACGAGCAGTACTTC
>TRBJ2-7|few|TRBV6-6|TRBD1
CAGRTGEGGEQYF
TGTGCCGGAAGGACAGGGGAGGGGGGTGAGCAGTACTTC
>TRBJ2-7|many|TRBV6-5|NA
CASSPRDSNSYEQYF
TGTGCCAGCAGTCCCCGGGACTCTAACTCCTACGAGCAGTACTTC
>TRBJ1-5|NA|TRBV10-3|TRBD1
CASRTGFSNQPQHF
TGTGCCAGCCGGACAGGGTTTAGCAATCAGCCCCAGCATTTT